The T cell receptor beta chain described here comes from a study of cytomegalovirus exposure and HLA in healthy donors (dated by TCRdb to about 2017). For context, the study as a whole: A later analysis indicated that the 90 to 150 validation repertoires were generated on the platform also employed for the 700 or so repertoires of the first cohort. High-throughput TCR immunosequencing, statistical association of individual TCRs with disease status, and machine learning were combined to predict cytomegalovirus infection status. The study aimed to test whether signatures of past pathogen exposure could be identified by cataloging public T cell receptors. In addition to the first cohort of several hundred subjects, a separate validation cohort of approximately 120 different subjects was used.

General conclusions and limits of the study: The validation cohort had no HLA typing available for a later analysis, so co-occurrence within that cohort was assessed over all 120 or so repertoires. A later analysis found that TCRs clustered in the first cohort also tended to co-occur in the 110 or so validation repertoires, with roughly 95% of cluster scores above 0. The classifier was reported to diagnose cytomegalovirus status with high specificity and sensitivity in both the original cohort and the validation cohort. It was suggested by the authors that the approach could potentially be generalized to other disease states and immunological phenotypes. Most TCR sequences were observed very rarely across donors, whereas some public TCRs were present in many individuals. A total of 150 to 200 TCR beta chains were listed by the study as associated with cytomegalovirus. In vitro tests confirmed that a few of the cytomegalovirus-associated TCR beta chains recognize cytomegalovirus antigens.

The trim is 3 bases for V and 7 bases for J, with a gap of 15 bases between the germline ends. Via the germline V gene, CDR1 is MGHRA and CDR2 YSYEKL. Reading from cysteine to phenylalanine, the CDR3 counts 15 amino acids. The CDR3 DNA has 45 bases and is translated from base 1. A remark on this clone: Its target antigen remains unknown. No base qualities exist here, and no much larger clone lies one base off it.

The donors were included in the validation cohort of approximately 130 subjects, a group kept apart from the roughly 700-subject first cohort. Library preparation was by the immunoSEQ multiplex PCR assay. Per the authors' processing: A statistical classification framework was built for diagnosing cytomegalovirus status from the catalog of TCR beta chain sequences. As stored in TCRdb, this immuneACCESS dataset retains in-frame rearrangements with V and J assigned. A fraction of the clones does not appear; measured against another copy, unresolved V genes explain less than half of the discrepancy, and the remainder lacks a known reason. That table is the source of V, J and clone size, and D and trimming were worked out from the DNA. The sample includes under 150,000 clones, with almost 90% observed a single time. Jointly, the top ten make up just under 8% of the sample.

The rearranged chain carries TRBV4-1 and TRBJ1-4, with a weak D call of TRBD1 (5 bases match). The sequence derives from a woman under 30 in good health and CMV-seropositive. Material for sequencing was PBMCs. The nucleotides are TGCGCCAGCAGCCAGTCCGGGTCAGGGCGTGAAAAACTGTTTTTT. Protein translation: CASSQSGSGREKLFF.